This T cell receptor (beta chain) originates from a study of preoperative IRX-2 immunotherapy in early breast cancer. The V end was cut by 6 bases, the J end by 4 bases, with 14 bases between. CDR3 length: 14 amino acids. The germline gives CDR1 WSHSY, CDR2 SAAADI. Treatment given: preoperative locoregional IRX-2 cytokine immunotherapy. Profiled with immunoSEQ multiplex PCR; TCRdb holds only in-frame clones, not every one. Among about 98,000 clones listed, about nine tenths were seen once. The receptor was derived from a human donor with breast cancer. The specimen comprised tumor tissue, sampled after IRX-2 immunotherapy. The chain uses TRBV10-2 and TRBJ2-3; D is possibly TRBD1 (6 bases). CDR3 in amino acids: CASRSTGLADTQYF. In nucleotides, the CDR3 is TGCGCCAGCAGATCTACAGGGTTGGCAGATACGCAGTATTTT.